This T cell receptor (beta chain) appears in the sequencing data of a study of T cells after yellow fever vaccination. The CDR3 contains 16 residues. Germline CDR1 and CDR2: LGHNA and YSLEER. The V end lost 0 bases, the J end lost 1 base, and 9 bases lay between the germline ends. TCRdb re-called the 5' RACE reads with MiXCR, one entry per CDR3 protein. In the table there are roughly 340,000 distinct CDR3 sequences, roughly 8.7% of which are singletons. Study-level points and caveats: Although the secondary response was weaker, it peaked faster, at day 5 versus 15.

Turning to this clonotype: Its antigen is unidentified.

The chain joins TRBV4-3 to TRBJ2-2; perhaps TRBD1 as D (5 bases). Sequencing was performed on PBMCs, taken on the day of the first yellow fever vaccination. This TCR came from a man between 18 and 35 years old who received the YFV17D yellow fever vaccine. As DNA, the CDR3 is TGCGCCAGCAGCCAAGATCTTGACAGGAACACCGGGGAGCTGTTTTTT. It encodes CASSQDLDRNTGELFF.